This T cell receptor beta chain was captured in a study of T cell responses to AZD1222 COVID-19 vaccine. Study in general: Second doses were pooled across both intervals (about 4 or about 12 weeks).

This table comes from immunoSEQ multiplex PCR, and its TCRdb copy is limited to in-frame clones, with some not included. Among approximately 150,000 clones listed, 80% to 95% were seen once. The CDR3 spans 13 residues. The ends were cut back, 2 bases at V and 6 bases at J, with 10 bases in the middle. Germline CDR1 and CDR2: MNHEY and SVGAGI. The rearrangement joins TRBV6-5 to TRBJ1-1, with D perhaps TRBD1 (5 bases). The TCR sequence derives from an adult in good health. This sample comprised peripheral blood, obtained on day 0 of AZD1222 vaccination. CDR3 DNA sequence: TGTGCCAGCAGTTACGGGAAAGGGGCTGAAGCTTTCTTT. Translating it yields CASSYGKGAEAFF.